These 30 T cell receptor beta chains were all obtained from the same sample, sequenced in a study of spatial heterogeneity in lung cancer (dated by TCRdb to about 2019). Sample time point, as interpreted from the label and publication: sample taken at primary tumor resection. Libraries were prepared through 5' RACE. Instrument on record: NextSeq 500. TCRdb ran its own pipeline on the public reads, namely fastp trimming at Q25 and MiXCR clone calling, and kept in-frame beta chains. One record per CDR3 amino acid sequence lists the most common genes and DNA. For this sample the table gives about 80,000 distinct CDR3 sequences, of which 8% were detected only once. Jointly, the top ten make up approximately 6.3% of the sample. This specimen consisted of PBMCs, obtained at surgery. These receptors were obtained from a male donor with early-stage non-small cell lung cancer.

The chain recombines TRBV7-2 with TRBJ1-2; 10 bases fit TRBD1. V trimming: 4 bases; J trimming: 1 base; junction bases outside the gene matches: 3. CDR1 and CDR2 (germline): SGHTA, FQGNSA. CDR3 length: 15 amino acids. The CDR3 nucleotides are TGTGCCAGCAGCTCCGACAGGGGGCTTAACTATGGCTACACCTTC. Encoded protein: CASSSDRGLNYGYTF.

This clonotype was observed at least ten times. V gene TRBV15 combines with J gene TRBJ2-2; weak D call: TRBD2 (6 bases). Trimming took 3 bases from V and 3 from J, leaving 8 bases between them. Germline assignment: CDR1 LNHNV and CDR2 YYDKDF (reference sequence). This CDR3 has 14 residues. Written as DNA, the CDR3 is TGTGCCACCAGCAGTGGGACTTACACCGGGGAGCTGTTTTTT. Protein product: CATSSGTYTGELFF. Based on the CDR3 plus reference TRBV15 and TRBJ2-2, the full variable domain is DAMVIQNPRYQVTQFGKPVTLSCSQTLNHNVMYWYQQKSSQAPKLLFHYYDKDFNNEADTPDNFQSRRPNTSFCFLDIRSPGLGDTAMYLCATSSGTYTGELFFGEGSRLTVL.

CDR3 DNA sequence: TGTGCCACCAGTGATTTTGTAGCGGGAGGGCCCGTAGATACGCAGTATTTT. This sequence encodes CATSDFVAGGPVDTQYF. This sequence joins TRBV24-1 and TRBJ2-3; 11 bases are a match to TRBD2. J was trimmed by 5 bases and V by 1 base; bases with no gene match: 7. Germline CDR1 is KGHDR and CDR2 is SFDVKD. CDR3 length: 17 amino acids.

This clonotype has a count of ten or more. V is TRBV18 and J is TRBJ2-1; D perhaps matches TRBD1 (5 bases). Germline values: CDR1 KGHSH, CDR2 LQKENI. The ends were cut back, 6 bases at V and 9 bases at J, with 12 bases in the middle. This CDR3 is 12 amino acids long. In DNA form, the CDR3 reads TGTGCCAGCTCCCTTAAAAGGGGTGAGCAGTTCTTC. Translating gives CASSLKRGEQFF.

The gene calls are TRBV12-3 or TRBV12-4 and TRBJ1-2; 7 bases fit TRBD1. The CDR3 sequence is 15 residues long. V was clipped by 5 bases and J by 2 bases; unmatched bases: 8. This chain's CDR3 is CASSMTGQLNYGYTF. In DNA form, the CDR3 reads TGTGCCAGCAGTATGACGGGACAGCTGAACTATGGCTACACCTTC.

This clonotype was seen a few times. The chain joins TRBV5-6 to TRBJ1-2; D remains unclear. Trimming took 0 bases from V and 5 from J, leaving 14 bases between them. The length of the CDR3 is 15 residues. The germline V gene has CDR1 SGHDT and CDR2 YYEEEE. The DNA of the CDR3 is TGTGCCAGCAGCTTGGGGACGGACGAAAGATATGGCTACACCTTC. Translation: CASSLGTDERYGYTF.

This clonotype was counted a few times. This sequence joins TRBV19 and TRBJ1-5, with 9 bases lining up with TRBD1. Germline V lookup: CDR1 LNHDA, CDR2 SQIVND (reference sequence). The CDR3 length is 14 residues. J gave up 7 bases and V 6 bases, and 7 bases lay outside the gene matches. CDR3 nucleotide sequence: TGTGCCAGTAGCCTTACAGGGGGCGCGCAGCCCCAGCATTTT. Its translation is CASSLTGGAQPQHF.

In its sample, this clonotype was seen a few times. The rearrangement joins TRBV12-3 or TRBV12-4 to TRBJ2-5; maybe TRBD2 (6 bases). V was pared by 3 bases and J by 5 bases, with 13 bases between. This CDR3 region has 14 residues. This CDR3 reads CASSFPGTQETQYF. CDR3 nucleotides: TGTGCCAGCAGTTTCCCCGGGACTCAGGAGACCCAGTACTTC.

This clonotype was detected many times. The gene calls are TRBV19 and TRBJ2-3, with 10 positions matching TRBD1. CDR3 length: 17 residues. Germline V CDR1 and CDR2: LNHDA, SQIVND (reference sequence). After removal of 4 bases from V and 4 bases from J, the junction contained 11 bases not matched to a gene. CDR3 nucleotide sequence: TGTGCCAGTAGTACGTTACCCGGACAGGGGGGTGCAGATACGCAGTATTTT. Translated: CASSTLPGQGGADTQYF.

This clonotype was counted at least ten times. The genes are TRBV4-2 and TRBJ2-2; 9 nucleotides line up with TRBD2. With V trimmed by 2 bases and J by 4 bases, 8 bases remained unmatched. Per germline, CDR1 LGHNA and CDR2 YNFKEQ. This CDR3 has 17 residues. This CDR3 is CASSQLPGLARTGELFF. DNA of the CDR3: TGTGCCAGCAGCCAACTTCCGGGACTAGCCCGCACCGGGGAGCTGTTTTTT.

The rearrangement joins TRBV7-6 to TRBJ2-1, with TRBD1 matching 8 bases. CDR1 is SGHVS, CDR2 FNYEAQ, per germline. CDR3 length: 17 amino acids. J lost 0 bases, V lost 5 bases, and 9 bases had no gene match. The CDR3 is CASSLFDRGSSYNEQFF. The CDR3 bases are TGTGCCAGCAGCCTATTTGACAGGGGAAGCTCCTACAATGAGCAGTTCTTC.

The V and J genes are TRBV18 and TRBJ1-6; D gene ambiguous. The CDR3 contains 15 residues. CDR1 is KGHSH, CDR2 LQKENI, per germline. Trimming took off 5 bases at V and 4 bases at J, with 12 bases between the two ends. The CDR3, as DNA: TGTGCCAGCTCATCCCTGACATCATATAATTCACCCCTCCACTTT. This codes for CASSSLTSYNSPLHF.

This clonotype was found many times. This chain uses TRBV6-5 with TRBJ2-2; TRBD1 aligns across 7 bases. Germline assignment: CDR1 MNHEY and CDR2 SVGAGI. CDR3 size: 16 residues. J lost 5 bases, V lost 4 bases, and 10 bases had no gene match. CDR3 nucleotides: TGTGCCAGCAGTTCTCTCCCGGGACAGATAACCGGGGAGCTGTTTTTT. Protein product: CASSSLPGQITGELFF.

This clonotype was recorded at least ten times. The chain has TRBV10-3 and TRBJ1-1, with 11 bases aligning to TRBD1. This CDR3 comprises 13 residues. From germline, CDR1 is ENHRY and CDR2 SYGVKD. V lost 5 bases and J lost 12; bases outside the gene matches: 8. The chain's CDR3 is CAISLGTGGTTFF. In DNA form, the CDR3 reads TGTGCCATCAGTCTCGGGACAGGGGGAACGACTTTCTTT.

This clonotype has at least ten counts. The chain has TRBV13 and TRBJ1-5; no firm D call. Germline V CDR1 and CDR2: PRHDT, FYEKMQ (reference sequence). V shed 4 bases and J shed 6 bases, with 7 bases lying between them. The CDR3 spans 12 residues. CDR3 coding DNA: TGTGCCAGCAGCTCCGTCGGTCAGCCCCAGCATTTT. This translates into CASSSVGQPQHF.

CDR3 sequence: CASSRGTGGKEKLFF. The CDR3 DNA reads TGTGCCAGCAGCCGCGGGACAGGGGGCAAAGAAAAACTGTTTTTT. This chain connects TRBV7-8 to TRBJ1-4; 12 bases agree with TRBD1. The germline CDR1 and CDR2 sequences are SGHVS and FQNEAQ. V lost 5 bases, J lost 8 bases, and 6 bases stayed unmatched. CDR3 length: 15 amino acids.

This clonotype was recorded many times. This sequence joins TRBV6-5 and TRBJ1-2; TRBD1 matches 9 bases. Germline V lookup: CDR1 MNHEY, CDR2 SVGAGI. The CDR3 runs to 14 residues. J gave up 7 bases and V 6 bases, and 9 bases lay outside the gene matches. DNA for the CDR3: TGTGCCAGCAGCCGGACAGGGGCAGGGGGTGGCTACACCTTC. Encoded protein: CASSRTGAGGGYTF.

This clonotype was seen at least ten times. V gene TRBV9 combines with J gene TRBJ1-4, with 11 bases aligning to TRBD1. The CDR3 spans 15 residues. Looked up from germline, CDR1 is SGDLS and CDR2 is YYNGEE. J lost 3 bases, V lost 2 bases, and 0 bases had no gene match. Written as DNA, the CDR3 is TGTGCCAGCAGCGTGGGACAGGGGGCTAATGAAAAACTGTTTTTT. It codes for CASSVGQGANEKLFF.

In its sample, this clonotype was seen many times. This chain connects TRBV5-5 to TRBJ2-2, with a possible D match to TRBD2 (5 bases). The CDR3 is made up of 14 amino acids. The V and J ends lost 4 bases and 6 bases respectively, with 13 bases between them. Germline V lookup: CDR1 SGHKS, CDR2 YYEKEE (reference sequence). The CDR3 DNA reads as TGTGCCAGCAGCCTGCAGGCTAGCCCCGGGGAGCTGTTTTTT. Translation: CASSLQASPGELFF.

This clonotype was seen a handful of times. This chain uses TRBV20-1 with TRBJ1-2; D is uncertain. The CDR3 runs 12 residues. Germline V lookup: CDR1 DFQATT, CDR2 SNEGSKA (reference sequence). Trimming pared 3 bases from V and 0 bases from J, leaving 5 bases between. DNA for the CDR3: TGCAGTGCTAGGCGGACTAACTATGGCTACACCTTC. This codes for CSARRTNYGYTF.

This clonotype was counted ten times or more. The genes are TRBV7-9 and TRBJ2-1; 8 positions match TRBD2. Unmatched junction bases numbered 6, after V lost 5 bases and J lost 0 bases. This CDR3 is built from 16 residues. Germline-derived CDR1 and CDR2 are SEHNR and FQNEAQ (reference sequence). This CDR3 reads CASSPPGTSSYNEQFF. CDR3 sequence (DNA): TGTGCCAGCAGCCCCCCGGGGACTAGCTCCTACAATGAGCAGTTCTTC.

This clonotype occurred many times. In DNA, the CDR3 is TGTGCCAGCAGTGAATCCATGGTAAACACCATATATTTT. This gives the protein CASSESMVNTIYF. The chain is built from TRBV2 and TRBJ1-3; unclear D gene. CDR3 length: 13 amino acids. Germline loops: CDR1 SNHLY, CDR2 FYNNEI. Trimming took 2 bases from V and 6 from J, leaving 8 bases between them. Variable domain in full (rest from reference TRBV2 and TRBJ1-3): EPEVTQTPSHQVTQMGQEVILRCVPISNHLYFYWYRQILGQKVEFLVSFYNNEISEKSEIFDDQFSVERPDGSNFTLKIRSTKLEDSAMYFCASSESMVNTIYFGEGSWLTVV.

This clonotype was found many times. The V call is TRBV5-1, the J call TRBJ2-3; 9 positions match TRBD1. J lost 0 bases, V lost 0 bases, and 8 bases had no gene match. This CDR3 region has 18 residues. Germline CDR1 and CDR2: SGHRS and YFSETQ. The CDR3 region is CASSLEARTGVSTDTQYF. Here the CDR3 DNA reads TGCGCCAGCAGCTTGGAGGCGCGGACAGGGGTTAGCACAGATACGCAGTATTTT.

Many counts were recorded for this clonotype. The chain uses TRBV7-9 and TRBJ1-2; D unresolved. The germline V gene encodes CDR1 SEHNR and CDR2 FQNEAQ (reference sequence). The CDR3 length is 15 residues. V was trimmed by 2 bases and J by 1 base, leaving 11 bases between them. The CDR3 DNA reads as TGTGCCAGCAGCTTAAACACACAGCTTAACTATGGCTACACCTTC. This codes for CASSLNTQLNYGYTF.

The CDR3 sequence is CASSRTKFYEQYF. DNA for the CDR3: TGTGCCAGCAGCCGGACTAAATTCTACGAGCAGTACTTC. The chain combines TRBV7-2 with TRBJ2-7, with a weak D call TRBD2 (6 bases). Germline V CDR1 and CDR2: SGHTA, FQGNSA. Trimming stripped 5 bases from V and 3 bases from J, with 11 bases between. The CDR3 loop spans 13 amino acids.

This clonotype came up many times. V and J are TRBV7-9 and TRBJ2-2, with 7 bases fitting TRBD1. After removal of 0 bases from V and 5 bases from J, the junction contained 15 bases not matched to a gene. The CDR3 has 19 residues. The germline gives CDR1 SEHNR, CDR2 FQNEAQ (reference sequence). CDR3 sequence: CASSLAPLQRGRKTGELFF. CDR3 DNA sequence: TGTGCCAGCAGCTTAGCCCCACTCCAGAGGGGGCGCAAAACCGGGGAGCTGTTTTTT.

Many counts were recorded for this clonotype. The rearrangement links TRBV10-3 to TRBJ2-7; D is undetermined. The germline V and J ends were trimmed by 10 bases and 2 bases, with 12 bases remaining between them. The CDR3 spans 12 residues. The germline V gene has CDR1 ENHRY and CDR2 SYGVKD. CDR3 DNA: TGTGCCACTGTCCACTCTACCTACGAGCAGTACTTC. Encoded protein: CATVHSTYEQYF.

The chain uses TRBV5-1 and TRBJ2-7; D uncertain. This CDR3 contains 14 residues. V lost 2 bases, J lost 5 bases, and 14 bases lay in between. In germline, CDR1 is SGHRS, CDR2 YFSETQ. The CDR3 nucleotides read TGCGCCAGCAGCTTTACCGGGCCCGGTGACGAGCAGTACTTC. Residues: CASSFTGPGDEQYF.

This clonotype was seen at least ten times. V and J are TRBV29-1 and TRBJ1-2; D not resolved. CDR3 length equals 14 residues. The germline V gene encodes CDR1 SQVTM and CDR2 ANQGSEA. With 7 bases removed from V and 0 bases from J, the gap between germline ends came to 15 bases. The DNA of the CDR3 is TGCAGCGCCCAAACCGGGATGGCTAACTATGGCTACACCTTC. It specifies CSAQTGMANYGYTF.

This rearrangement joins TRBV5-1 to TRBJ1-2; 7 nucleotides align to TRBD1. The germline gives CDR1 SGHRS, CDR2 YFSETQ. This CDR3 spans 16 amino acids. Trimming cost V 0 bases and J 10 bases; bases outside gene matches: 15. The CDR3 bases are TGCGCCAGCAGCTTGGCCTTCGGACAGGTCGTAGGGCCCTACACCTTC. The encoded protein is CASSLAFGQVVGPYTF.